This T cell receptor (beta chain) was observed in a study of vaccination and CD4 T cells after COVID-19. Treatment reported: approximately 10-day PBMC culture with coronavirus spike peptide pools or control peptides (ViraFEST assay). Sequencing of DNA taken from cultured CD4+ T cells relied on the Oncomine TCR Beta short-read assay. TCRdb re-analysed the PCR reads in MiXCR, keeping a single row per CDR3 protein. Of about 10,000 distinct CDR3 sequences listed, roughly two thirds are singletons. J gave up 3 bases and V 9 bases, and 9 bases lay outside the gene matches. Germline V gene lookup returns CDR1 MNHNS and CDR2 SASEGT. The CDR3 runs to 15 residues. In regard to this clonotype: The antigen is unknown.

The sample was CD4+ T cells from blood, cultured in vitro. This clonotype was sampled from a human donor who had recovered from COVID-19. The chain recombines TRBV6-1 with TRBJ2-2, with TRBD1 matching 8 bases. The CDR3 protein is CASSSGTGYTGELFF. CDR3 nucleotide sequence: TGTGCCAGTTCCTCCGGGACAGGTTACACCGGGGAGCTGTTTTTT.